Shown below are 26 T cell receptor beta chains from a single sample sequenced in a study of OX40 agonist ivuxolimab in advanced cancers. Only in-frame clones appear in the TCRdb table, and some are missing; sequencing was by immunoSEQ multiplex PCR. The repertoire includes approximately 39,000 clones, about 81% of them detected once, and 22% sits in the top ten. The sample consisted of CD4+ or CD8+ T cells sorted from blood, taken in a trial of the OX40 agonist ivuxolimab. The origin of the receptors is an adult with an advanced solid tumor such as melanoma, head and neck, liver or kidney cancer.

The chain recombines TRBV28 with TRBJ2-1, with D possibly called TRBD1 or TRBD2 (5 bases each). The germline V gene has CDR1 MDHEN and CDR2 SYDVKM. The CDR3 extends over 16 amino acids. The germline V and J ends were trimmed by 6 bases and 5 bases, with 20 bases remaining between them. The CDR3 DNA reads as TGTGCCAGCAGCCATTTTACCGGGACGGATGACAATGAGCAGTTCTTC. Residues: CASSHFTGTDDNEQFF.

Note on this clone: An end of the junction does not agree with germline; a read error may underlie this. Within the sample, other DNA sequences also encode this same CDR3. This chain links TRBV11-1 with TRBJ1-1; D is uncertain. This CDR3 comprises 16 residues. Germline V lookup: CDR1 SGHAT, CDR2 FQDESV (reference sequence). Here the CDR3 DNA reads TGTGCCAGCAGCTTAAATGAGGCCGGGGATAACACTGAAGCCTTCTTT. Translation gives CASSLNEAGDNTEAFF.

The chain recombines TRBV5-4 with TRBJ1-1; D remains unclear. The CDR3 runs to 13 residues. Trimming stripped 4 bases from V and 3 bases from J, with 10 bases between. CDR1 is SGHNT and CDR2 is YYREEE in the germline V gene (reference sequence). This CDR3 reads CASSARIDTEAFF. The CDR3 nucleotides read TGTGCCAGCAGCGCCCGAATAGACACTGAAGCTTTCTTT.

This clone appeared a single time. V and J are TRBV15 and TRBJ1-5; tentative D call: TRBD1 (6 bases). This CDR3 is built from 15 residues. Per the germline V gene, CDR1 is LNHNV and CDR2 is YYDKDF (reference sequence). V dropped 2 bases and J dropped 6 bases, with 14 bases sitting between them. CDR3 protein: CATSRSLGGPQPQHF. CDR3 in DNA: TGTGCCACCAGCAGATCACTGGGGGGGCCTCAGCCCCAGCATTTT. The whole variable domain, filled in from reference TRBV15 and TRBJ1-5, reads DAMVIQNPRYQVTQFGKPVTLSCSQTLNHNVMYWYQQKSSQAPKLLFHYYDKDFNNEADTPDNFQSRRPNTSFCFLDIRSPGLGDTAMYLCATSRSLGGPQPQHFGDGTRLSIL.

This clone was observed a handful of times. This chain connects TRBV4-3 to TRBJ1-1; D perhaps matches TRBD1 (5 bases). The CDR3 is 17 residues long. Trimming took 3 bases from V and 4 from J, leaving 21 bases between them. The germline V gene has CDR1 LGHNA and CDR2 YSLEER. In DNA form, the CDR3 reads TGCGCCAGCAGCCATGACCCGACCGGGACCCTCGGCACTGAAGCTTTCTTT. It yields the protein CASSHDPTGTLGTEAFF.

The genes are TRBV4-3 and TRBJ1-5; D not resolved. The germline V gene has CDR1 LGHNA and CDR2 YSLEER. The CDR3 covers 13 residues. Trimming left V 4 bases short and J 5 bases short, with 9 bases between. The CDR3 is CASSRNIDQPQHF. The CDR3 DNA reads TGCGCCAGCAGCCGGAACATAGATCAGCCCCAGCATTTT.

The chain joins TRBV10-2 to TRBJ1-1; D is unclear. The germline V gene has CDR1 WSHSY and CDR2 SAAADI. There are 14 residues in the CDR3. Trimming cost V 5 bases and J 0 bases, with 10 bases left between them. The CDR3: CASSYTSMNTEAFF. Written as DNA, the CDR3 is TGCGCCAGCAGTTATACAAGTATGAACACTGAAGCTTTCTTT.

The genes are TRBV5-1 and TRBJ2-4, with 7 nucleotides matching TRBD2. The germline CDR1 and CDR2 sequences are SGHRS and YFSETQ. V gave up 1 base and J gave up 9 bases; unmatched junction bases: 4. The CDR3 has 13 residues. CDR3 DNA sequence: TGCGCCAGCAGCTTGTCTAGCGGAGGCATTCAGTACTTC. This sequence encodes CASSLSSGGIQYF.

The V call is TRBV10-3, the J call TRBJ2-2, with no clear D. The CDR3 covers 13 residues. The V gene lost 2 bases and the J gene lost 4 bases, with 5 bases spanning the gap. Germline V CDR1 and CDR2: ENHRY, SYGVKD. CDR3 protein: CAISEQVTGELFF. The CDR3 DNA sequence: TGTGCCATCAGTGAGCAGGTCACCGGGGAGCTGTTTTTT.

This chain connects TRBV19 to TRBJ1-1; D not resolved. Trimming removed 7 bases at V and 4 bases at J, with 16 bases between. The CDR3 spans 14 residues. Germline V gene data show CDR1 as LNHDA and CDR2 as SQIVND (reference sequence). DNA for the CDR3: TGTGCCAGTATCGAGGAGAGACGGCGCACTGAAGCTTTCTTT. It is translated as CASIEERRRTEAFF.

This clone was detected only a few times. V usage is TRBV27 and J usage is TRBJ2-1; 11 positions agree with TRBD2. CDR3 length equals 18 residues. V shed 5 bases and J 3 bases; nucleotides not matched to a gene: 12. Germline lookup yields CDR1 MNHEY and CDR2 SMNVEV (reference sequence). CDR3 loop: CASSGTGTSGWGYNEQFF. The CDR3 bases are TGTGCCAGCAGTGGCACCGGGACTAGCGGTTGGGGCTACAATGAGCAGTTCTTC.

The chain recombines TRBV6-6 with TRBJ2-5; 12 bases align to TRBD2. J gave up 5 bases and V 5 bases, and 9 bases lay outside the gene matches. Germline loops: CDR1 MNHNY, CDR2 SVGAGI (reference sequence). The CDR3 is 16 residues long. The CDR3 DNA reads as TGTGCCAGCAGTGCGTTCTCCGGGACTAGCGGGGAGACCCAGTACTTC. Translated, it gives CASSAFSGTSGETQYF.

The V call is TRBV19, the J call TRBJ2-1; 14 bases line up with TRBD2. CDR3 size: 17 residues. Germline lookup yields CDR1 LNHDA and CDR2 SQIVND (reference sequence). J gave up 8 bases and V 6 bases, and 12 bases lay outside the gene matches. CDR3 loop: CASSPVGTSGSLHEQFF. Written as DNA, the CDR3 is TGTGCCAGTAGCCCGGTTGGGACTAGCGGGAGCCTCCATGAGCAGTTCTTC.

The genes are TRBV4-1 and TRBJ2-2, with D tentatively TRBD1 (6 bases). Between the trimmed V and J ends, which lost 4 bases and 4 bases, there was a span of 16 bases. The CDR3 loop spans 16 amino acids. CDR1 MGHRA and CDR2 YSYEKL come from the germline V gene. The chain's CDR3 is CASSPIPGTTTGELFF. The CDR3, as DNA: TGCGCCAGCAGCCCGATTCCAGGGACAACCACCGGGGAGCTGTTTTTT.

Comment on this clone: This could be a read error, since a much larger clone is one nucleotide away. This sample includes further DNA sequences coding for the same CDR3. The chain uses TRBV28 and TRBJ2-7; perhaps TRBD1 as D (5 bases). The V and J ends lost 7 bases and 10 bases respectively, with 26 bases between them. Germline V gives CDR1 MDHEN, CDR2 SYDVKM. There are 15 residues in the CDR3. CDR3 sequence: CASTTQGSTALEQYF. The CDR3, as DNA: TGTGCCAGCACAACCCAGGGCAGCACGGCCCTCGAACAGTACTTC.

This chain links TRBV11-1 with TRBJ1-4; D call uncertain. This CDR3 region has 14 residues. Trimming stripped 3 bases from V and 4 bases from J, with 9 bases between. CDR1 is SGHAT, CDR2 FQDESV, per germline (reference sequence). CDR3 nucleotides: TGTGCCAGCAGCTTTGGGCCAATTAATGAAAAACTGTTTTTT. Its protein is CASSFGPINEKLFF.

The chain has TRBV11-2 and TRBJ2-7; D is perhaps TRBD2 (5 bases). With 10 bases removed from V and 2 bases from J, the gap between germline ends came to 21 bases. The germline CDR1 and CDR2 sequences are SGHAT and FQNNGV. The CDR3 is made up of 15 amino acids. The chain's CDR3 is CATSPGGHRPYEQYF. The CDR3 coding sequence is TGTGCCACCAGTCCAGGCGGGCACCGTCCCTACGAGCAGTACTTC.

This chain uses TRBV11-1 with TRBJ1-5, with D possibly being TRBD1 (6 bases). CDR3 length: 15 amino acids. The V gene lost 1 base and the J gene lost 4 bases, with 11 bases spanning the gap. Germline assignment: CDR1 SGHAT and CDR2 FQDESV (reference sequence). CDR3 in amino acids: CASSLGPGQNQPQHF. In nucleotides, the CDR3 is TGTGCCAGCAGCTTAGGCCCCGGACAGAATCAGCCCCAGCATTTT.

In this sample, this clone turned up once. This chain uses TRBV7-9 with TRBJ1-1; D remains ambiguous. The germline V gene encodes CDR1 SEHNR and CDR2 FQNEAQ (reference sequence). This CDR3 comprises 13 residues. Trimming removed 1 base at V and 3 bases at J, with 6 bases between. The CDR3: CASSLVLDTEAFF. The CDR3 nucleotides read TGTGCCAGCAGCTTAGTGCTTGACACTGAAGCTTTCTTT.

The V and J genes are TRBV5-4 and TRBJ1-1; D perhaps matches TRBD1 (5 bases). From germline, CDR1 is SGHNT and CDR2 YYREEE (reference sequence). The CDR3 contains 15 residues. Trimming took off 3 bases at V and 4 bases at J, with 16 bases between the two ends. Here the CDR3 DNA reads TGTGCCAGCAGCTCGTCACGGGGGGGAAGCACTGAAGCTTTCTTT. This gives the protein CASSSSRGGSTEAFF.

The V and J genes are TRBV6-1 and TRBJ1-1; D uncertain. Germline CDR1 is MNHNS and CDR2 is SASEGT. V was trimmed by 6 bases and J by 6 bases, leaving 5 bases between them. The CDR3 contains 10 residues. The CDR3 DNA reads TGTGCCAGCAGGCTTTCTGAAGCTTTCTTT. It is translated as CASRLSEAFF.

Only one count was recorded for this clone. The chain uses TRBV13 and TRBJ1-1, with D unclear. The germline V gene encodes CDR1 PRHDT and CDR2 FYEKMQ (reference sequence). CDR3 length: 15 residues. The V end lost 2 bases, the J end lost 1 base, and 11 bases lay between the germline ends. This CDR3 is CASSLIGWQNTEAFF. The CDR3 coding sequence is TGTGCCAGCAGCTTAATAGGGTGGCAGAACACTGAAGCTTTCTTT.

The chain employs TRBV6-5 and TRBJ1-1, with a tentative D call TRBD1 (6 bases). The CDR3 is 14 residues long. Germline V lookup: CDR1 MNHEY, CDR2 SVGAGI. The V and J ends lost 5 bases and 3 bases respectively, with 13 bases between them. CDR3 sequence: CASSHLSGDTEAFF. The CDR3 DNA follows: TGTGCCAGCAGTCACCTTTCAGGGGACACTGAAGCTTTCTTT.

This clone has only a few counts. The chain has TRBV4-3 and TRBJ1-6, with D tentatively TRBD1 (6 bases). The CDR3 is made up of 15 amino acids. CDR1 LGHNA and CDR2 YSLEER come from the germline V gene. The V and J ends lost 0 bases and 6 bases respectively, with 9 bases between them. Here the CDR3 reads CASSQETQGNSPLHF. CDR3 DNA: TGCGCCAGCAGCCAAGAAACACAGGGTAATTCACCCCTCCACTTT.

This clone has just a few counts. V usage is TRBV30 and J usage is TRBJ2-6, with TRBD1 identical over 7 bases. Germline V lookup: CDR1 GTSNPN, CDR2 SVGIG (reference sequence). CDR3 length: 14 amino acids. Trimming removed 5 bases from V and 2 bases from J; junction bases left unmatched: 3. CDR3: CAWSQGAGANVLTF. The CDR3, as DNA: TGTGCCTGGTCTCAGGGGGCTGGGGCCAACGTCCTGACTTTC.

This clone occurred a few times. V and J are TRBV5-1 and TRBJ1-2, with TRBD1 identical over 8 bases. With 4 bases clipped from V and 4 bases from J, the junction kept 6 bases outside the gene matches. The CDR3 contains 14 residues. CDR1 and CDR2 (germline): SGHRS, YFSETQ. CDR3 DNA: TGCGCCAGCAGCCAGGGGACAGGAGGCTATGGCTACACCTTC. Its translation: CASSQGTGGYGYTF.